This T cell receptor beta chain stems from a study of identical twins. TCRdb passed the 5' RACE reads through MiXCR, listing each CDR3 protein once. In the table there are approximately 410,000 distinct CDR3 sequences, about a fifth of which are singletons. Per the germline V gene, CDR1 is MNHEY and CDR2 is SMNVEV (reference sequence). Unmatched junction bases numbered 18, after V lost 4 bases and J lost 7 bases. This CDR3 is built from 17 residues. The origin of this receptor is a man in his forties or fifties in good health. Source material: naive T cells sorted from blood. The J gene is TRBJ2-7, the V gene TRBV27; 8 bases map to TRBD1. In DNA form, the CDR3 reads TGTGCCAGCAGTTCCTTCGTCTCCGGACAGGGAACGGGAGAGCAGTACTTC. As protein: CASSSFVSGQGTGEQYF.